The present T cell receptor (beta chain) was sequenced within a study of blood T cell repertoires in COVID-19 (dated by TCRdb to about 2020). Background on the whole study: Samples covering the acute and convalescent phases of COVID-19 were provided by collaborators in the United States, Italy and Spain. The material from the prospective study consisted of cDNA or gDNA derived from T cells, B-cell-depleted T cells, or PBMCs. Subjects who had been exposed to COVID-19, were actively infected with it, or had recovered from it provided the deeply sampled blood TCRbeta repertoires that made up the dataset. The repertoires were released in a freely available public database meant as a resource for research on the immune response to SARS-CoV-2. The samples were drawn from two sources: the first 160 participants of the ongoing ImmuneRACE study, and 1,000 to 1,500 subjects contributed by 6 global collaborators. Sample metadata almost always included a de-identified subject ID, COVID-19 status, age in years and sex. HLA class I and class II types, where available, came from metadata supplied by the sample provider rather than from assay-based typing.

General conclusions and limits of the study: How much clinical and demographic metadata was included differed by source and by participant, and the metadata was provided uncurated.

Points on this clone: Its antigen has not been determined. No base qualities exist here, and no much larger clone lies one base off it.

The germline V gene specifies SQVTM as CDR1 and ANQGSEA as CDR2. The germline V and J ends show losses of 5 bases and 4 bases respectively, and no gene match explains 4 bases of the junction. Including the terminal cysteine and phenylalanine, the CDR3 comprises 13 residues. Of the read, only the CDR3 DNA is kept; its 39 bases are in frame from base 1. The immunoSEQ Assay, a bias-controlled multiplex PCR, was used to amplify TCRbeta CDR3 regions from genomic DNA. For the original study's pipeline: Nucleated cell counts per sample were estimated from amplification of reference gene primers within the assay. To quantify the absolute abundance of each unique TCRbeta CDR3 rearrangement, sequence reads were collapsed and filtered. For each sample, productive Simpson clonality was calculated by taking the square root of Simpson's diversity index across productive rearrangements. TCRdb carries this immuneACCESS record with in-frame sequences only. Its versions omit some clonotypes, under half of them owing to an unresolved V gene in the studies checked, with the rest unexplained. The DNA gave D and trimming, while V, J and clone size come from that table. Recorded for this sample are 85,000 to 130,000 clones; less than 80% of them occurred a single time. Approximately 6.2% of the sample lies in the top ten.

One collaborating source in Seattle enrolled patients during active infection and followed them longitudinally through the course of disease. Collaborating institutions collected whole blood in K2EDTA tubes following their own protocols. For TCRbeta analysis, collaborators shipped samples as frozen whole blood, isolated PBMCs, or DNA extracted from either of those sample types. What was sequenced was peripheral blood. The chain couples TRBV29-1 to TRBJ2-5; 10 bases in the middle match TRBD1. This receptor was identified in a man older than 75 with COVID-19, enrolled during active disease. The nucleotide sequence is TGCAGCGTTACGGACAGGGGGGGAGAGACCCAGTACTTC. It specifies CSVTDRGGETQYF.